Sequencing of this TCR beta chain was carried out in a study of post-analysis software for immune sequencing data. General study points: About five TRBV segments occurring more often in patients than controls included TRBV5-6, TRBV5-1 and TRBV20-1.

Germline trimming cut 0 bases from V and 5 bases from J; bases unmatched to any gene: 10. Germline-derived CDR1 and CDR2 are SGDLS and YYNGEE. The CDR3 has 17 residues. TCR beta cDNA libraries had unique molecular identifiers. Using its own MiXCR run on the PCR reads, TCRdb lists one record per CDR3 protein. The table records 400,000 to 500,000 distinct CDR3 sequences, about 40% of them present only once. Comments on this clonotype: What it binds is unknown.

The gene calls are TRBV9 and TRBJ2-7, with TRBD1 matching 11 bases. The sequence came from a girl aged 2 to 10 with multiple sclerosis. The sample taken for sequencing was blood. CDR3 region: CASSVALSGQGGNEQYF. The CDR3 bases are TGTGCCAGCAGCGTAGCCCTCTCGGGACAGGGGGGGAACGAGCAGTACTTC. Looking up the rest from reference TRBV9 and TRBJ2-7 gives the full variable domain: DSGVTQTPKHLITATGQRVTLRCSPRSGDLSVYWYQQSLDQGLQFLIQYYNGEERAKGNILERFSAQQFPDLHSELNLSSLELGDSALYFCASSVALSGQGGNEQYFGPGTRLTVT.